This T cell receptor beta chain was sequenced for a study of T cell repertoires in cytomegalovirus infection. Across the study: Public TCR beta signatures were indicative of both CMV infection and a matching HLA type. General study points: CMV-specific TCR beta clonotypes restricted by HLA-C were the ones dominating the ex vivo response. Individuals carrying CMV plus the relevant HLA were identified by cumulative frequency of public TCR beta families.

TCRdb re-derived calls from the reads in MiXCR, one entry per CDR3 protein. The table has 370,000 or so distinct CDR3 sequences, around a third seen once; the top ten hold less than 15%. Concerning this clonotype: What it recognizes is unknown.

The sequences come from cultured PBMCs, collected from culture after CMV antigen stimulation. The sequence was obtained from a human donor in good health (CMV status not recorded). Some clones in this sample may be carry-over from other donors' samples.

The CDR3, as DNA: TGTGCCAGCAGCCCGGCGGGGACAGGGGCCTTCGGAGGGGAGACCCAGTACTTC. Protein product: CASSPAGTGAFGGETQYF. The genes are TRBV7-8 and TRBJ2-5; 10 nucleotides line up with TRBD1. The V gene's germline CDR1 is SGHVS and CDR2 FQNEAQ. The CDR3 has 18 residues. V shed 5 bases, J shed 5 bases, and the junction held 17 bases outside the gene matches. The complete variable domain, with remaining parts taken from reference TRBV7-8 and TRBJ2-5, reads GAGVSQSPRYKVAKRGQDVALRCDPISGHVSLFWYQQALGQGPEFLTYFQNEAQLDKSGLPSDRFFAERPEGSVSTLKIQRTQQEDSAVYLCASSPAGTGAFGGETQYFGPGTRLLVL.